This is a list of T cell receptor beta chains from one sample in a study of blood T cell repertoires in COVID-19. Profiling relied on immunoSEQ multiplex PCR, and the TCRdb table lists in-frame clones only, not all of them. This sample has 250,000 to 300,000 clones, with approximately 82% found just once. Sequences were obtained from peripheral blood. These TCRs come from a man in his 60s who had recovered from COVID-19. Both conserved end residues are part of each CDR3. D genes are given only for firm matches. The size entry is marked missing in some rows and otherwise reads once, few, many or a size class.

clone_size j_call v_call d_call cdr3_aa cdr3_nt
many TRBJ1-5 TRBV2 TRBD1 CASSELTGDQPQHF TGTGCCAGCAGTGAATTGACAGGGGACCAGCCCCAGCATTTT
- TRBJ2-7 TRBV5-1 - CASSRDSGTSEQYF TGCGCCAGCAGCCGGGACAGCGGGACTAGCGAGCAGTACTTC
- TRBJ2-2 TRBV27 TRBD1 CASNRGLNGELFF TGTGCCAGCAACAGGGGGCTTAACGGGGAGCTGTTTTTT
- TRBJ2-1 TRBV20-1 - CSARRDNEQFF TGCAGTGCTAGACGTGACAATGAGCAGTTCTTC
- TRBJ1-1 TRBV6-5 - CASSSRQLNTEAFF TGTGCCAGCAGTTCGAGGCAGCTGAACACTGAAGCTTTCTTT
- TRBJ2-1 TRBV9 TRBD2 CASSVRASGIWSDEQFF TGTGCCAGCAGCGTTCGGGCTAGCGGGATTTGGAGCGATGAGCAGTTCTTC
- TRBJ1-6 TRBV5-8 - CASSLGQPNSPLHF TGTGCCAGCAGCTTGGGACAACCAAATTCACCCCTCCACTTT
- TRBJ2-1 TRBV5-1 TRBD2 CASSLAGLAGGLSNEQFF TGCGCCAGCAGCTTGGCGGGACTAGCGGGAGGACTCTCAAATGAGCAGTTCTTC
- TRBJ2-1 TRBV2 TRBD2 CASLAGTSGIGEQFF TGTGCCAGTCTCGCCGGGACTAGCGGGATTGGTGAGCAGTTCTTC
- TRBJ2-3 TRBV13 TRBD2 CASSLKRGASTDTQYF TGTGCCAGCAGCTTAAAGCGGGGGGCATCCACAGATACGCAGTATTTT
- TRBJ2-3 TRBV3-1/TRBV3-2 - CASSGGSDTQYF TGTGCCAGCTCTGGGGGGTCAGATACGCAGTATTTT
- TRBJ1-2 TRBV19 TRBD1 CASTEGALRGYTF TGTGCCAGTACTGAGGGGGCGTTACGTGGCTACACCTTC
- TRBJ2-7 TRBV25-1 - CASSDAPAGTKYEQYF TGTGCCAGCAGTGATGCCCCGGCCGGGACAAAATACGAGCAGTACTTC
- TRBJ2-2 TRBV27 - CASSLLITGNTGELFF TGTGCCAGCAGTTTATTAATTACAGGGAACACCGGGGAGCTGTTTTTT
- TRBJ1-2 TRBV2 - CASSWTVANYGYTF TGTGCCAGCAGTTGGACAGTAGCTAACTATGGCTACACCTTC
- TRBJ2-2 TRBV19 TRBD1 CASRGQGNTGELFF TGTGCCAGTAGGGGACAGGGGAACACCGGGGAGCTGTTTTTT
- TRBJ2-2 TRBV5-1 TRBD2 CASSNLLAGVVAGELFF TGCGCCAGCAGCAACTTACTAGCGGGAGTTGTCGCCGGGGAGCTGTTTTTT
- TRBJ1-2 TRBV6-6 - CASSYRDTSNYGYTF TGTGCCAGCAGTTACCGGGACACCTCAAACTATGGCTACACCTTC
- TRBJ2-2 TRBV7-7 - CASSPQGSGELFF TGTGCTAGCAGCCCCCAGGGCTCCGGGGAGCTGTTTTTT
- TRBJ2-3 TRBV29-1 - CSVSDTQYF TGCAGCGTCTCAGATACGCAGTATTTT
- TRBJ2-7 TRBV21-1 - CASSPELIVGDRAHEQYF TGTGCCAGCAGCCCCGAATTGATAGTAGGGGACAGGGCCCACGAGCAGTACTTC
- TRBJ1-2 TRBV7-9 TRBD1 CASSLDVQDRVNGYTF TGTGCCAGCAGCTTAGACGTCCAGGACAGGGTCAATGGCTACACCTTC
- TRBJ2-4 TRBV21-1 - CASSKDKYRGSPLAKNIQYF TGTGCCAGCAGCAAAGATAAATACAGGGGTTCGCCGCTGGCCAAAAACATTCAGTACTTC
once TRBJ1-2 TRBV7-9 - CASSLAETGPNYGYTF TGTGCCAGCAGCTTAGCGGAGACAGGCCCCAACTATGGCTACACCTTC
- TRBJ2-7 TRBV10-1 - CAGTGAGASGEQYF TGCGCCGGGACCGGGGCAGGGGCGTCTGGAGAGCAGTACTTC
- TRBJ1-6 TRBV5-1 TRBD1 CASSLDRVGPLHF TGCGCCAGCAGCCTGGACAGGGTCGGACCCCTCCACTTT
- TRBJ2-7 TRBV2 TRBD2 CASTEVSGGPYEQYF TGTGCCAGCACCGAGGTGAGCGGGGGGCCCTACGAGCAGTACTTC
once TRBJ1-4 TRBV19 TRBD1 CASSKHGTGGDRTNEKLFF TGTGCCAGTAGTAAACATGGGACAGGGGGCGATCGGACTAATGAAAAACTGTTTTTT
- TRBJ2-1 TRBV6-2/TRBV6-3 TRBD1 CASSYPGQGREQFF TGTGCCAGCAGTTACCCGGGACAGGGTCGTGAGCAGTTCTTC
few TRBJ2-2 TRBV11-3 - CASSPLGSGELFF TGTGCCAGCAGCCCGTTAGGGAGCGGGGAGCTGTTTTTT
once TRBJ2-1 TRBV19 TRBD1 CASSIGDREFYEQFF TGTGCCAGTAGTATAGGGGACAGGGAATTCTATGAGCAGTTCTTC
- TRBJ1-1 TRBV5-1 - CASRTGTSTEAFF TGCGCCAGCAGAACTGGGACATCCACTGAAGCTTTCTTT
- TRBJ2-1 TRBV29-1 TRBD1 CSVDLGTGQNEQFF TGCAGCGTGGACCTTGGGACAGGCCAAAATGAGCAGTTCTTC
- TRBJ2-6 TRBV4-1 TRBD1 CASSQEGTVVLSGANVLTF TGCGCCAGCAGCCAAGAGGGGACAGTCGTTTTATCTGGGGCCAACGTCCTGACTTTC
- TRBJ2-1 TRBV5-6 TRBD2 CASSLYGVSGRYEQFF TGTGCCAGCAGCTTGTACGGCGTTAGCGGGAGATACGAGCAGTTCTTC
few TRBJ1-6 TRBV27 - CASSFGQAGSPLHF TGTGCCAGCAGTTTTGGTCAGGCGGGTTCACCCCTCCACTTT
few TRBJ2-6 TRBV19 TRBD2 CASSRPGLAPGKGANVLTF TGTGCCAGTAGTAGGCCCGGACTAGCTCCCGGGAAAGGGGCCAACGTCCTGACTTTC
- TRBJ1-3 TRBV6-1 - CASSEGHGGASGNTIYF TGTGCCAGCAGTGAAGGCCATGGTGGGGCCTCTGGAAACACCATATATTTT
- TRBJ1-4 TRBV6-6 TRBD1 CASSSGTGREKLFF TGTGCCAGCAGTTCCGGGACAGGGCGTGAAAAACTGTTTTTT
- TRBJ2-1 TRBV29-1 TRBD2 CSVDNTLLAGVRNEQFF TGCAGCGTTGACAATACACTACTAGCGGGAGTGAGGAATGAGCAGTTCTTC
- TRBJ2-7 TRBV29-1 TRBD1 CSVRQGVDEQYF TGCAGCGTTAGACAGGGGGTTGACGAGCAGTACTTC
- TRBJ1-1 TRBV19 - CASSIEGSGTEAFF TGTGCCAGTAGTATAGAAGGTAGCGGCACTGAAGCTTTCTTT
- TRBJ2-6 TRBV15 TRBD1 CATSRDRGTGANVLTF TGTGCCACCAGCAGGGACAGGGGTACTGGGGCCAACGTCCTGACTTTC